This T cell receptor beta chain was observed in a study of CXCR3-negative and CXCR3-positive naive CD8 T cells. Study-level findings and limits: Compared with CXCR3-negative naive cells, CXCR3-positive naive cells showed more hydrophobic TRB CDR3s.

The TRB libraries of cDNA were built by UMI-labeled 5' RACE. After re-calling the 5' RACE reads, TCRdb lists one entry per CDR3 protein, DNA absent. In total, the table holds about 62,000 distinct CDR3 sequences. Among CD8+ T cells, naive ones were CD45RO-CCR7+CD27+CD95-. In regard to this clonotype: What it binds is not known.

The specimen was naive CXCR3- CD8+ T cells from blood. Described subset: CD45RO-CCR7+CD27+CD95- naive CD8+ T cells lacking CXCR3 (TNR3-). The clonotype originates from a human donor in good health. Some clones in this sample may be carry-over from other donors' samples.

The CDR3 spells CASSKNQGAGETQYF. This sequence joins TRBV4-2 and TRBJ2-5; TCRdb designates TRBD1, a call that cannot be tested without DNA. CDR3 length equals 15 residues. CDR1 and CDR2 from the germline V gene are LGHNA and YNFKEQ.